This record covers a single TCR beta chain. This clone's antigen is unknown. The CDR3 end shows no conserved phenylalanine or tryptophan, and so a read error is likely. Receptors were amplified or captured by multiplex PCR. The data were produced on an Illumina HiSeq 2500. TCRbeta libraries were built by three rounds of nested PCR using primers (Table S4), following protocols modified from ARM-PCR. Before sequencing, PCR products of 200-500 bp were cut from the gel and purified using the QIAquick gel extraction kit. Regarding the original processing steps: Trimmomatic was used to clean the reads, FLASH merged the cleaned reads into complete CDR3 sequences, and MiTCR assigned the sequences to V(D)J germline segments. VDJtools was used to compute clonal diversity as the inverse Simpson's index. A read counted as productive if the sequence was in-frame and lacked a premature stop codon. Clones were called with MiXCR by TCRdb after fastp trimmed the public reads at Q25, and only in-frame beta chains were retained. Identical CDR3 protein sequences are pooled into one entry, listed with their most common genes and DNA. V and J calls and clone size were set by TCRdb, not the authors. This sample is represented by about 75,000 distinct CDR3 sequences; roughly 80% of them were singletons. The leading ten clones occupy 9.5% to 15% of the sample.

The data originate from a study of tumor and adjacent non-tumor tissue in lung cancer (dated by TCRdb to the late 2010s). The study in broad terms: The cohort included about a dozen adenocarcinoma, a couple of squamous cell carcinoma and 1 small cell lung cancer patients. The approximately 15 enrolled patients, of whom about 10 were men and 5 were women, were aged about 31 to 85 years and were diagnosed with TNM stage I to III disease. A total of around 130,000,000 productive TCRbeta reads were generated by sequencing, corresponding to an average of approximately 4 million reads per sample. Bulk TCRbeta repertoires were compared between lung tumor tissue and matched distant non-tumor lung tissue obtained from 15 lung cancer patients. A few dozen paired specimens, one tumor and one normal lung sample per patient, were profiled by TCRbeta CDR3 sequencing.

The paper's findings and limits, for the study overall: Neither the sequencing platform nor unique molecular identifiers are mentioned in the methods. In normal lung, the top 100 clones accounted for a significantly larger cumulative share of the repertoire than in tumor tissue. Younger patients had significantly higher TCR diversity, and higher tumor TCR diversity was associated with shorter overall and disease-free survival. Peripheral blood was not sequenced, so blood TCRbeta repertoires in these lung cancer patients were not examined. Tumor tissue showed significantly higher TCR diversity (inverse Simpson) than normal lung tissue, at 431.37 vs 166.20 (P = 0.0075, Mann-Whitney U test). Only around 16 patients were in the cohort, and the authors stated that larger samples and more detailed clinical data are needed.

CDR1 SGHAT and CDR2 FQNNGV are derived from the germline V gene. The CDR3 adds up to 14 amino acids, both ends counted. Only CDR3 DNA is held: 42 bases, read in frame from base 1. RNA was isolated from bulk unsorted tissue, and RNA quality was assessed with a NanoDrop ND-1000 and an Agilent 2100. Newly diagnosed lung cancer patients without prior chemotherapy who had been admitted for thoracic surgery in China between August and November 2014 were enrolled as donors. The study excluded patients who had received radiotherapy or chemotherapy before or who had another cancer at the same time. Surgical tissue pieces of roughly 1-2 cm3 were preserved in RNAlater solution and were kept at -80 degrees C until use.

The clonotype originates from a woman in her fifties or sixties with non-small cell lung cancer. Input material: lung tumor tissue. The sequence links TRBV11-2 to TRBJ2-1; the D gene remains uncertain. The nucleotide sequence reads TGTGCCAGGAGCTTTGGCAATGCCGACAATGAGCAGTTCTTA. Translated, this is CARSFGNADNEQFL.